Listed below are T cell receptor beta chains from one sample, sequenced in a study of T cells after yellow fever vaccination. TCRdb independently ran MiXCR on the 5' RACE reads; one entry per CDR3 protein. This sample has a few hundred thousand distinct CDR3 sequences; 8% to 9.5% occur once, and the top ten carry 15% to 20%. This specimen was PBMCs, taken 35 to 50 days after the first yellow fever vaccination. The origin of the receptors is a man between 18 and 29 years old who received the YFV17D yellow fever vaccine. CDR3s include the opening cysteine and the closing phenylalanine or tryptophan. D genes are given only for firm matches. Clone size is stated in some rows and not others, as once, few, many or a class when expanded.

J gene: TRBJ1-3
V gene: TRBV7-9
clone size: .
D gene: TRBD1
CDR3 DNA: TGTGCCAGCAGCCCGAGACAGGGGAGCTCTGGAAACACCATATATTTT
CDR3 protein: CASSPRQGSSGNTIYF

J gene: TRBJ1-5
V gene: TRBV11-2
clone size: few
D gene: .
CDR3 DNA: TGTGCCAGCAGCCAAGGAATCAATCAGCCCCAGCATTTT
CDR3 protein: CASSQGINQPQHF

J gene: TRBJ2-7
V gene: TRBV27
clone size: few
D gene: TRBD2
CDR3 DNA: TGTGCCAGCAGTAAGGGGACTAGCTCCTACGAGCAGTACTTC
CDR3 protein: CASSKGTSSYEQYF

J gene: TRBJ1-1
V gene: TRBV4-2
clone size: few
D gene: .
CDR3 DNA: TGTGCCAGCAGCCAACCCGGACAGAGAGGGAACACTGAAGCTTTCTTT
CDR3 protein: CASSQPGQRGNTEAFF

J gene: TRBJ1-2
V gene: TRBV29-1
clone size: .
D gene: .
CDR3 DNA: TGCAGCGTTGAAGAGCAACAGAACTATGGCTACACCTTC
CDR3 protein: CSVEEQQNYGYTF

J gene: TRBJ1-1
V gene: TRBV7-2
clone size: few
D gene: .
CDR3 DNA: TGTGCCAGCATCCTGGGGGGGGTACGTACTGAAGCTTTCTTT
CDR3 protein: CASILGGVRTEAFF

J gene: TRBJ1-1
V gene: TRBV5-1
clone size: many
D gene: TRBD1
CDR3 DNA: TGCGCCAGCAGCCTGGACAGGGGGAGAACTGAAGCTTTCTTT
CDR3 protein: CASSLDRGRTEAFF

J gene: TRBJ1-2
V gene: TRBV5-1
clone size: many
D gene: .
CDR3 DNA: TGCGCCAGCAGCTTGGTATTTTATTCTCCGTCGGTCTTTGGTTTCGGCTTTAACTATGGCTACACCTTC
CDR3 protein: CASSLVFYSPSVFGFGFNYGYTF

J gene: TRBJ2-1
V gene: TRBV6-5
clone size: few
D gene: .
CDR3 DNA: TGTGCCAGCAGTTACTCCGCGGACTCCTACAATGAGCAGTTCTTC
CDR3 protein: CASSYSADSYNEQFF

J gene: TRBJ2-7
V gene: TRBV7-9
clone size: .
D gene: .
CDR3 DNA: TGTGCCAGCGCCTCCCGGGGGTACGAGCAGTACTTC
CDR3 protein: CASASRGYEQYF

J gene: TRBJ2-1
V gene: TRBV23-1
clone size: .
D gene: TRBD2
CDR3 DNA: TGCGCCAGCCGAGGGGCGGGGGGTCCCTCCAATGAGCAGTTCTTC
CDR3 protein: CASRGAGGPSNEQFF

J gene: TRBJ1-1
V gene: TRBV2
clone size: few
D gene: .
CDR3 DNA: TGTGCCAGCAGTGAATCTCTAGGAGCTTTCTTT
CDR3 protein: CASSESLGAFF

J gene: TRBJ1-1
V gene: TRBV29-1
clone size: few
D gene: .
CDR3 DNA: TGCAGCGTGCTAATTCTGGCGAACACTGAAGCTTTCTTT
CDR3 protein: CSVLILANTEAFF

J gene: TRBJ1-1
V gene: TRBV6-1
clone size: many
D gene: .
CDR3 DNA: TGTGCCAGCGGATATGGGCTGGGAACTGAAGCTTTCTTT
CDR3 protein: CASGYGLGTEAFF

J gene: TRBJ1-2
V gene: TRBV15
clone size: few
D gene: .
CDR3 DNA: TGTGCCACCAGTAGTCGAGGGCGAGATTATGGCTACACCTTC
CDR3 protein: CATSSRGRDYGYTF

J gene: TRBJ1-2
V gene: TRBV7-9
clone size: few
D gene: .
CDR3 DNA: TGTGCCAGCAGCTTAGGGGCCTATGGCTACACCTTC
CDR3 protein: CASSLGAYGYTF

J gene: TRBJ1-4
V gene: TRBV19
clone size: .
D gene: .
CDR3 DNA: TGTGCCAGTAAAGTATTCGGGTCCGTGAACAATGAAAAACTGTTTTTT
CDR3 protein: CASKVFGSVNNEKLFF

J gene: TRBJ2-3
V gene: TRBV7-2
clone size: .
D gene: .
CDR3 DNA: TGTGCCAGCAGCTTCCGGGAAACAGATACGCAGTATTTT
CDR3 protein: CASSFRETDTQYF

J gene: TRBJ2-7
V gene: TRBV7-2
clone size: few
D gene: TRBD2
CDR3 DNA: TGTGCCAGCAGTCGTAGCGGGGGGGCAAGGACCTACGAGCAGTACTTC
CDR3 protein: CASSRSGGARTYEQYF

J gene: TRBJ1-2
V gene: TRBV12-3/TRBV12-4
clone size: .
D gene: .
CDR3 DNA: TGTGCCAGCAGTTTGAGCAGAACTAACTATGGCTACACCTTC
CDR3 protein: CASSLSRTNYGYTF

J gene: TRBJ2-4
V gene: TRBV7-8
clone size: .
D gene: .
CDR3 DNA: TGTGCCAGCAGCCCGTACAGGAACATTCAGTACTTC
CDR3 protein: CASSPYRNIQYF

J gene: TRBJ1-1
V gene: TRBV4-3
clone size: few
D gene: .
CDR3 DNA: TGCGCCAGCAGCCAAGATCCGGATGGGAACACTGAAGCTTTCTTT
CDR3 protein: CASSQDPDGNTEAFF

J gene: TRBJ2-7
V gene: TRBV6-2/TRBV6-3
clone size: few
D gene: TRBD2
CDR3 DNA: TGTGCCAGCAGTTACTCAACGTCTAGCGGGGACTACGAGCAGTACTTC
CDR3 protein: CASSYSTSSGDYEQYF

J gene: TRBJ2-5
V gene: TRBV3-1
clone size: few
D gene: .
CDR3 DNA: TGTGCCAGCAGCCCCCGGGACCGAAAACAAGAGACCCAGTACTTC
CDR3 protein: CASSPRDRKQETQYF

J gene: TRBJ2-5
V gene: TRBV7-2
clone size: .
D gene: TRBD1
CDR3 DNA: TGTGCCAGCAGCTTAACCCGACAGGGAAGGGAGACCCAGTACTTC
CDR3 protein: CASSLTRQGRETQYF

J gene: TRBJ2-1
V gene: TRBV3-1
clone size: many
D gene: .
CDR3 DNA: TGTGCCAGCAGCCAGACCCTGACAGTGTACAATGAGCAGTTCTTC
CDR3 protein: CASSQTLTVYNEQFF

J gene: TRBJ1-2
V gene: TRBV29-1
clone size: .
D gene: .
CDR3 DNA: TGCAGCGTCCGTCGCCAGGGGACTGCTAACTATGGCTACACCTTC
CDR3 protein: CSVRRQGTANYGYTF

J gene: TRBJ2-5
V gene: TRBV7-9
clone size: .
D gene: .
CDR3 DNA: TGTGCCAGCAGCTTAGCCCCGGACAAAGAGACCCAGTACTTC
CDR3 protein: CASSLAPDKETQYF

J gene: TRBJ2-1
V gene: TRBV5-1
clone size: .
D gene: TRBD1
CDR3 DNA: TGCGCCAGCAGCGGGACAGGGGGCCAGTTCTTC
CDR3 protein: CASSGTGGQFF

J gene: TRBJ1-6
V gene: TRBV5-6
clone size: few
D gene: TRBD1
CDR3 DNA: TGTGCCAGCAGCCTGACAGGGGGCGCTTATTCACCCCTCCACTTT
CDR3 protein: CASSLTGGAYSPLHF

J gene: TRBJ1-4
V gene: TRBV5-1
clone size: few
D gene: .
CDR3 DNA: TGCGCCAGCAGCCTAACTCGGAGCACTTCTAATGAAAAACTGTTTTTT
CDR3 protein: CASSLTRSTSNEKLFF

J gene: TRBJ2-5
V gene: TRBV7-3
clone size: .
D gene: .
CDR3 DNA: TGTGCCAGCAGCTTAAAGGAATTGGCCGATCGGGGCCAAGAGACCCAGTACTTC
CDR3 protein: CASSLKELADRGQETQYF

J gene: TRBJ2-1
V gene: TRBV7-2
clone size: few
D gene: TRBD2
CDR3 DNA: TGTGCCAGCAGCTTAGTACTCTCCCTAGCGGGGAATGAGCAGTTCTTC
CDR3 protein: CASSLVLSLAGNEQFF

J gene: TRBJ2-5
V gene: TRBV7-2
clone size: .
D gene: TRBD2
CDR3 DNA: TGTGCCAGCAGCCCTACTAGCGGGGGACAGACCCAGTACTTC
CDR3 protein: CASSPTSGGQTQYF

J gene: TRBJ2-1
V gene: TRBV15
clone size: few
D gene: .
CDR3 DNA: TGTGCCACCAGCAGAGATACGCAAGGGACGGAGTTCTTC
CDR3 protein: CATSRDTQGTEFF

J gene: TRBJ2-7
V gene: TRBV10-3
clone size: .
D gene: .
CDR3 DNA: TGTGCCATCAGTGGACAGGCTCCTGCAAGCTCCTACGAGCAGTACTTC
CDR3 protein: CAISGQAPASSYEQYF

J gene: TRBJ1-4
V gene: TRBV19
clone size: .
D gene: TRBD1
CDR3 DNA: TGTGCCAGTAGTATATTGGCAGGGGGAGACGAAAAACTGTTTTTT
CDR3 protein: CASSILAGGDEKLFF

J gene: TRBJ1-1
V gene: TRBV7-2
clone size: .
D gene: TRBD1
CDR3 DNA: TGTGCCAGCAGCTGGGACAGGGGTAACACTGAAGCTTTCTTT
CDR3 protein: CASSWDRGNTEAFF

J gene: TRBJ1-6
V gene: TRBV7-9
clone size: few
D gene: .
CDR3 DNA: TGTGCCAGCAGCTTACGGGGCATCGGTTCACCCCTCCACTTT
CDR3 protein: CASSLRGIGSPLHF

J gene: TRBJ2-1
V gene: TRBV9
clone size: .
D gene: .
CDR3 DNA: TGTGCCAGCAGCGTTTCGGCCGTAAGTGAGCAGTTCTTC
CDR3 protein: CASSVSAVSEQFF

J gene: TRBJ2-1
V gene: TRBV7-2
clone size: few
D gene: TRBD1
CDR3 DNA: TGTGCCAGCAGCTCTCAGGGGGTAGTTGAGCAGTTCTTC
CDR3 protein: CASSSQGVVEQFF

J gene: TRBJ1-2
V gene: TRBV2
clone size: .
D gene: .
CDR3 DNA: TGTGCCAGCATGGGAATGGCCAACCCAAACTATGGCTACACCTTC
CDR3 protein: CASMGMANPNYGYTF

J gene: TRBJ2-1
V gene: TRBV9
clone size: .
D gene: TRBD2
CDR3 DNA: TGTGCCAGCAGCGCAACGGGGGGACTAGGTTTTTTTGAGCAGTTCTTC
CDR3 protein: CASSATGGLGFFEQFF

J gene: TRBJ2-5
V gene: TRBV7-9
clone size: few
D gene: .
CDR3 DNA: TGTGCCAGCAGCTTGGCCCCTCGAGAGACCCAGTACTTC
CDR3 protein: CASSLAPRETQYF

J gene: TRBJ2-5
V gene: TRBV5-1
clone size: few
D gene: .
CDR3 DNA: TGCGCCAGCAGCTTGGATCAACAAGAGACCCAGTACTTC
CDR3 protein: CASSLDQQETQYF

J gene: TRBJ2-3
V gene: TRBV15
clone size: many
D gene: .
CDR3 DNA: TGTGCCACCAGCAGGGGACAACCTAGCACAGATACGCAGTATTTT
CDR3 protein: CATSRGQPSTDTQYF

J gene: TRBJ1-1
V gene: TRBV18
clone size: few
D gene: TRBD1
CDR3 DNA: TGTGCCAGCTCACCGATGACAGGGCTGGACACTGAAGCTTTCTTT
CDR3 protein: CASSPMTGLDTEAFF

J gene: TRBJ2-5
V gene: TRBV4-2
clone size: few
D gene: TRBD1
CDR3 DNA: TGTGCCAGCAGCCAAGACGGGGGACAGGGGTGGGAGACCCAGTACTTC
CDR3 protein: CASSQDGGQGWETQYF

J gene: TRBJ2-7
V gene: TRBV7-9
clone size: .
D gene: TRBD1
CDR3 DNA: TGTGCCAGCAGCATAGAGGGACAGCTAAACGAGCAGTACTTC
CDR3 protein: CASSIEGQLNEQYF

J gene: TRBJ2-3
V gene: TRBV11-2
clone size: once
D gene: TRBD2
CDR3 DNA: TGTGCCAGCAGTCGAGCCGGGGGGGATACGCAGTATTTT
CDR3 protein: CASSRAGGDTQYF